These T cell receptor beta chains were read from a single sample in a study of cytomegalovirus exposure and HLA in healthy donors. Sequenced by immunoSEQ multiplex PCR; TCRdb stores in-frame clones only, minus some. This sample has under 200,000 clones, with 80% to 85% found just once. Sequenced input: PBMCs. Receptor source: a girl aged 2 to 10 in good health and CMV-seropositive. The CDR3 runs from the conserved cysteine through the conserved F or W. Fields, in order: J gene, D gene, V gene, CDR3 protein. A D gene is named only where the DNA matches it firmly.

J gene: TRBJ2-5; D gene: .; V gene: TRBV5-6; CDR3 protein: CASSLGGHPPQDPQETQYF
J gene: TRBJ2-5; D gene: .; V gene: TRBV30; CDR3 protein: CAWSDRRGTALQETQYF
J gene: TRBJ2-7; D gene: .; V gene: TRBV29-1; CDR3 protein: CSVGWATGAYEQYF
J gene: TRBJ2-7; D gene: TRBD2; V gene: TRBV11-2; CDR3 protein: CASSLASGSSYEQYF
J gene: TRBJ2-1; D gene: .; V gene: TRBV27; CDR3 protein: CASSFGTLVYNEQFF
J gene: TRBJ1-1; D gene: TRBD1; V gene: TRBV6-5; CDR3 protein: CASSRQGRVNTEAFF
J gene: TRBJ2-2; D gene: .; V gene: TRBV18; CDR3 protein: CASSPSRDTGELFF
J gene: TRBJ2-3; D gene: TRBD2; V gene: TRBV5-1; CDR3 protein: CASKASGITGDTQYF
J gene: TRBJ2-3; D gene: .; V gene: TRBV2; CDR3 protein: CASGLSDTQYF
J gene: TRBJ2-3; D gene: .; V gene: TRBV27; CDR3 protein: CASSPRFTSTDTQYF
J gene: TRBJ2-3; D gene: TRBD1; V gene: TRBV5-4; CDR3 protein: CASRPTGTVTDTQYF
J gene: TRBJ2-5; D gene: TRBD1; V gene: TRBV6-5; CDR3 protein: CASSYSQGASTETQYF
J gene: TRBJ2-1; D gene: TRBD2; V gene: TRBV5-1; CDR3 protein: CASSPTSGRIEQFF
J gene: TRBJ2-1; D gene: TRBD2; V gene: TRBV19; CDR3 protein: CASSPNSGSLYNEQFF
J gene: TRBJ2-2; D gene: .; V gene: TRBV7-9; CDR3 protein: CASSLNGGAGELFF
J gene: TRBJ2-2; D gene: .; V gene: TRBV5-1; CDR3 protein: CASSLALGAGTGELFF
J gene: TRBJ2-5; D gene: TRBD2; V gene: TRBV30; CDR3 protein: CAWSLAGATQYF
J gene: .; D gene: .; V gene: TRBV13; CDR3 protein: CASSKPIGAASEQYF
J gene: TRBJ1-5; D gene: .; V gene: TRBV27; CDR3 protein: CASSLSGGSGQPQHF
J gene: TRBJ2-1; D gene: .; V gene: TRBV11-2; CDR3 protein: CASSLSQQFF
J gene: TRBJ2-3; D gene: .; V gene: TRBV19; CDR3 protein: CASRRSSTDTQYF
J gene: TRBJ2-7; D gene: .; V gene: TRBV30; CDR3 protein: CAWGLPYEQYF
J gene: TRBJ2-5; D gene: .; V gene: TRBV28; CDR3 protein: CASSLFYGGQETQYF
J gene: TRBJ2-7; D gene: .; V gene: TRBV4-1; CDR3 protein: CASSQVRRGRYEQYF
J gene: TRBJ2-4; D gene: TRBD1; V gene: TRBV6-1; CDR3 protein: CASSTRGRAKNIQYF
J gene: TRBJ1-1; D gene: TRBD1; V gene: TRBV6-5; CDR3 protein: CASGRQGRLTEAFF
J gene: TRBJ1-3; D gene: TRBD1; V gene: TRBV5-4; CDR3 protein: CASSVLRDRGSGNTIYF
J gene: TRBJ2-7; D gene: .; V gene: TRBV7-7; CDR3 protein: CASSLTTGGEQYF